Below are 31 T cell receptor beta chains sequenced from a single sample in a study of glioma-infiltrating T cells after dendritic cell vaccination. Time point described: after dendritic cell vaccination, including at tumor progression/relapse. Clones were sequenced by immunoSEQ multiplex PCR, and TCRdb holds only the in-frame ones, with some missing. The top ten hold approximately 2.2% of the sample, which has 75,000 to 85,000 clones, about nine tenths seen once. The source material was blood, sampled after dendritic cell vaccination. The receptors here all came from a human donor with glioblastoma.

This clone was picked up one time. The chain employs TRBV7-9 and TRBJ1-5; no reliable D call. The CDR3 has 15 residues. V was pared by 5 bases and J by 1 base, with 12 bases between. CDR1 is SEHNR and CDR2 is FQNEAQ in the germline V gene (reference sequence). CDR3 sequence reads: CASSRGPPSNQPQHF. The CDR3 coding sequence is TGTGCCAGCAGCCGAGGGCCCCCAAGCAATCAGCCCCAGCATTTT.

The CDR3 sequence is CASSQRRGGPPFTDTQYF. CDR3 DNA sequence: TGTGCCAGCAGCCAACGACGGGGGGGCCCCCCTTTCACAGATACGCAGTATTTT. The rearrangement uses TRBV4-2 and TRBJ2-3, with 8 bases lining up with TRBD2. The CDR3 totals 18 residues. V shed 2 bases and J 2 bases; nucleotides not matched to a gene: 12. Germline loops: CDR1 LGHNA, CDR2 YNFKEQ.

This sequence joins TRBV11-2 and TRBJ2-2, with TRBD2 matching 8 bases. Germline V gene sequence: CDR1 SGHAT, CDR2 FQNNGV. CDR3 length: 15 amino acids. V shed 6 bases and J 2 bases; nucleotides not matched to a gene: 5. The CDR3 region is CASRGLGNNTGELFF. DNA for the CDR3: TGTGCCAGCAGGGGACTAGGAAACAACACCGGGGAGCTGTTTTTT.

This clone was counted between two and nine times. J is TRBJ1-3 and V is TRBV4-1; maybe TRBD1 (6 bases). The CDR3 is 15 residues long. Trimming cost V 4 bases and J 11 bases, with 21 bases left between them. Germline loops: CDR1 MGHRA, CDR2 YSYEKL. The CDR3 sequence: CASSPDSLPGTSIYF. The CDR3 nucleotides read TGCGCCAGCAGCCCAGACAGCCTGCCGGGGACATCCATATATTTT.

In its sample, this clone was seen once. CDR3 in amino acids: CASSLGGLAVYETQYF. In DNA form, the CDR3 reads TGTGCCAGCAGCTTAGGGGGTCTAGCCGTGTACGAGACCCAGTACTTC. The V call is TRBV7-9, the J call TRBJ2-5, with a weak D call TRBD2 (5 bases). There are 16 residues in the CDR3. Germline loops: CDR1 SEHNR, CDR2 FQNEAQ (reference sequence). Trimming shortened V by 1 base and J by 5 bases, and 17 bases separated the two germline ends.

The V call is TRBV28, the J call TRBJ1-2, with TRBD1 matching over 7 bases. V dropped 3 bases and J dropped 1; count of bases not matched to a gene: 11. CDR1 and CDR2 (germline): MDHEN, SYDVKM. This CDR3 comprises 17 residues. The CDR3 DNA follows: TGTGCCAGCAGTTTCCACTTGGAGGGGGCGGGTAACTATGGCTACACCTTC. It specifies CASSFHLEGAGNYGYTF.

The J gene is TRBJ1-1, the V gene TRBV2; weak D call: TRBD1 (6 bases). The CDR3 is made up of 15 amino acids. V gave up 3 bases and J gave up 1 base, with 12 bases separating them. Germline-derived CDR1 and CDR2 are SNHLY and FYNNEI. The CDR3 is CASSDMRGRNTEAFF. The CDR3 DNA sequence: TGTGCCAGCAGTGATATGAGGGGGAGGAACACTGAAGCTTTCTTT.

V is TRBV10-1 and J is TRBJ2-7, with 8 bases fitting TRBD2. The J segment lost 7 bases and the V segment lost 1 base, leaving 9 bases of the junction unmatched. Germline CDR1 is WNHNN and CDR2 is SYGVQD (reference sequence). There are 15 residues in the CDR3. As DNA, the CDR3 is TGCGCCAGCAGTGAGTTGGGACTAGTGGGGCGGGAGCAGTACTTC. Encoded protein: CASSELGLVGREQYF.

The chain recombines TRBV6-5 with TRBJ1-6; no firm D call. From germline, CDR1 is MNHEY and CDR2 SVGAGI. The CDR3 extends over 13 amino acids. V was cut by 4 bases and J by 7 bases, with 8 bases left in between. CDR3 in DNA: TGTGCCAGCAGTTCCACGGGGAATTCACCCCTCCACTTT. This codes for CASSSTGNSPLHF.

The chain joins TRBV5-1 to TRBJ2-7, with D perhaps TRBD2 (6 bases). CDR1 is SGHRS, CDR2 YFSETQ, per germline. This CDR3 region has 14 residues. V was shortened by 4 bases and J by 7 bases, with 18 bases between the two germline ends. The chain's CDR3 is CASSARDSGSEQYF. The CDR3 DNA follows: TGCGCCAGCAGCGCCCGGGACTCAGGGTCGGAGCAGTACTTC.

The V call is TRBV5-1, the J call TRBJ1-1; 7 positions match TRBD1. V lost 2 bases, J lost 1 base, and 5 bases stayed unmatched. Germline V lookup: CDR1 SGHRS, CDR2 YFSETQ. The CDR3 has 15 residues. The CDR3 region is CASSFGRGQNTEAFF. Written as DNA, the CDR3 is TGCGCCAGCAGCTTCGGAAGGGGGCAGAACACTGAAGCTTTCTTT.

The rearrangement joins TRBV6-5 to TRBJ1-2; TRBD1 aligns across 7 bases. V was pared by 5 bases and J by 4 bases, with 10 bases of the junction left unmatched. CDR1 is MNHEY, CDR2 SVGAGI, per germline. This CDR3 is 15 amino acids long. CDR3 in DNA: TGTGCCAGCAGTCCGCTCTTGGGACAGACCTATGGCTACACCTTC. Protein: CASSPLLGQTYGYTF.

The rearrangement links TRBV5-1 to TRBJ1-1, with D uncertain. V shed 4 bases and J shed 5 bases, with 9 bases lying between them. The germline CDR1 and CDR2 sequences are SGHRS and YFSETQ. The CDR3 loop spans 12 amino acids. CDR3 coding DNA: TGCGCCAGCAGCCAGGCGGGAACTGAAGCTTTCTTT. Translating gives CASSQAGTEAFF.

The chain couples TRBV5-1 to TRBJ2-3; D perhaps matches TRBD2 (7 bases). V was pared by 0 bases and J by 3 bases, with 14 bases between. The V gene's germline CDR1 is SGHRS and CDR2 YFSETQ. The CDR3 totals 16 residues. The CDR3 loop is CASSLGLRGRTDTQYF. CDR3 coding DNA: TGCGCCAGCAGCTTGGGGTTGCGGGGGCGAACAGATACGCAGTATTTT.

The rearrangement joins TRBV19 to TRBJ2-1, with 8 bases matching TRBD1. Per the germline V gene, CDR1 is LNHDA and CDR2 is SQIVND (reference sequence). CDR3 length: 15 residues. V dropped 6 bases and J dropped 2; count of bases not matched to a gene: 6. The CDR3 here is CASSRGQGAYNEQFF. CDR3 sequence (DNA): TGTGCCAGTAGCCGCGGACAGGGCGCCTACAATGAGCAGTTCTTC.

J is TRBJ1-5 and V is TRBV7-9; 8 nucleotides match TRBD1. This CDR3 contains 16 residues. The germline gives CDR1 SEHNR, CDR2 FQNEAQ (reference sequence). After removal of 6 bases from V and 6 bases from J, the junction contained 13 bases not matched to a gene. CDR3 nucleotides: TGTGCCAGCAGTTCAGGGGGCAGTACCAGGGGTCAGCCCCAGCATTTT. This translates into CASSSGGSTRGQPQHF.

This chain links TRBV6-5 with TRBJ1-1; TRBD1 aligns across 8 bases. Germline CDR1 and CDR2: MNHEY and SVGAGI. V was pared by 3 bases and J by 4 bases, with 4 bases of the junction left unmatched. The CDR3 is 14 amino acids. CDR3 coding DNA: TGTGCCAGCAGTTATTACGACAGGGGCACTGAAGCTTTCTTT. Its translation is CASSYYDRGTEAFF.

Comments on this clone: One junction end disagrees with the germline gene, perhaps due to a read error. The chain recombines TRBV14 with TRBJ2-7, with TRBD2 matching 12 bases. The germline gives CDR1 SGHDN, CDR2 FVKESK. The CDR3 is made up of 16 amino acids. The CDR3: CASSQSWTSGTYERYF. In nucleotides, the CDR3 is TGTGCCAGCAGCCAGAGTTGGACTAGCGGGACCTACGAGCGGTACTTC. Full variable domain (rest looked up from reference TRBV14 and TRBJ2-7): EAGVTQFPSHSVIEKGQTVTLRCDPISGHDNLYWYRRVMGKEIKFLLHFVKESKQDESGMPNNRFLAERTGGTYSTLKVQPAELEDSGVYFCASSQSWTSGTYERYFGPGTRLTVT.

This clone was found once. The chain carries TRBV7-6 and TRBJ1-4; D gene uncertain. The CDR3 has 16 amino acids. Trimming removed 5 bases from V and 0 bases from J, with 13 bases in between. From germline, CDR1 is SGHVS and CDR2 FNYEAQ. As DNA, the CDR3 is TGTGCCAGCAGCCCCCAGGCAGCTGCAACTAATGAAAAACTGTTTTTT. Its protein product is CASSPQAAATNEKLFF.

This clone was picked up one time. The gene calls are TRBV18 and TRBJ2-1, with 9 nucleotides matching TRBD2. Losses at the gene ends were 1 base for V and 2 bases for J; bases not matched to a gene: 3. Germline loops: CDR1 KGHSH, CDR2 LQKENI. The CDR3 sequence is 16 residues long. The CDR3 sequence: CASSPQASGAYNEQFF. CDR3 DNA: TGTGCCAGCTCACCACAGGCTAGCGGGGCCTACAATGAGCAGTTCTTC.

CDR3 coding DNA: TGTGCCAGCAGCTTGGTGGGAGGTGAAGCTTTCTTT. Encoded protein: CASSLVGGEAFF. The chain employs TRBV5-4 and TRBJ1-1, with D hard to call. The CDR3 is 12 amino acids. Germline CDR1 reads SGHNT; CDR2 reads YYREEE (reference sequence). Between the trimmed V and J ends, which lost 0 bases and 7 bases, there was a span of 7 bases.

The chain couples TRBV2 to TRBJ2-1; 11 bases map to TRBD2. The germline V gene has CDR1 SNHLY and CDR2 FYNNEI. The CDR3 runs to 15 residues. Unmatched junction bases numbered 7, after V lost 6 bases and J lost 6 bases. The CDR3 DNA reads as TGTGCCAGCAGCCCAACTAGCGGGAGTATCAATGAGCAGTTCTTC. It encodes CASSPTSGSINEQFF.

A word on this clone: Other nucleotide sequences from this sample produce the same CDR3. The gene calls are TRBV5-1 and TRBJ1-1; 7 positions match TRBD1. The CDR3 is 14 residues long. Germline loops: CDR1 SGHRS, CDR2 YFSETQ. Trimming cost V 0 bases and J 5 bases; bases outside gene matches: 4. The chain's CDR3 is CASSLGGGFTEAFF. DNA of the CDR3: TGCGCCAGCAGCTTGGGAGGGGGCTTTACTGAAGCTTTCTTT.

The V gene is TRBV6-1, the J gene TRBJ2-7; a possible D gene is TRBD1 (6 bases). This CDR3 is built from 14 residues. Germline CDR1 MNHNS, CDR2 SASEGT. Trimming took off 6 bases at V and 0 bases at J, with 12 bases between the two ends. CDR3 residues: CASSTGQGSYEQYF. CDR3 sequence (DNA): TGTGCCAGCAGCACGGGACAAGGCTCCTACGAGCAGTACTTC.

V usage is TRBV29-1 and J usage is TRBJ2-1; 12 bases agree with TRBD1. The CDR3 totals 13 residues. The germline CDR1 and CDR2 sequences are SQVTM and ANQGSEA. Losses at the gene ends were 8 bases for V and 8 bases for J; bases not matched to a gene: 7. The CDR3 nucleotides are TGCAGCTCGGGACAGGGGGCGTTCTATGAGCAGTTCTTC. Translated: CSSGQGAFYEQFF.

The V gene is TRBV18, the J gene TRBJ2-7; 7 bases agree with TRBD1. CDR1 is KGHSH, CDR2 LQKENI, per germline. J was trimmed by 6 bases and V by 6 bases; bases with no gene match: 8. This CDR3 contains 13 residues. The CDR3 loop reads CASSTGTVSEQYF. Here the CDR3 DNA reads TGTGCCAGCTCGACAGGGACGGTGTCCGAGCAGTACTTC.

The CDR3 loop reads CASRAGGLTQYF. In DNA form, the CDR3 reads TGTGCCAGCAGGGCAGGGGGGCTTACGCAGTATTTT. The gene calls are TRBV6-5 and TRBJ2-3; D may be TRBD1 (7 bases). The CDR3 runs to 12 residues. Trimming shortened V by 6 bases and J by 8 bases, and 12 bases separated the two germline ends. Germline V gene data show CDR1 as MNHEY and CDR2 as SVGAGI.

The V and J genes are TRBV19 and TRBJ2-7, with D maybe TRBD2 (5 bases). There are 14 residues in the CDR3. Germline CDR1 reads LNHDA; CDR2 reads SQIVND (reference sequence). V lost 3 bases and J 5 bases, leaving 14 bases between the germline ends. CDR3 in amino acids: CASSISALGDEQYF. The CDR3 DNA follows: TGTGCCAGTAGTATTTCGGCCCTCGGGGACGAGCAGTACTTC.

The chain combines TRBV27 with TRBJ2-2; 14 bases are shared with TRBD2. Trimming cost V 10 bases and J 1 base; bases outside gene matches: 11. Germline CDR1 MNHEY, CDR2 SMNVEV (reference sequence). The CDR3 consists of 18 residues. For the CDR3, the DNA is TGTGCCACCTCTTCGGGGACTAGCGGGAGAAGGAACACCGGGGAGCTGTTTTTT. Residues: CATSSGTSGRRNTGELFF.

The chain links TRBV2 to TRBJ1-1, with D uncertain. Per germline, CDR1 SNHLY and CDR2 FYNNEI. V dropped 7 bases and J dropped 1 base, with 13 bases sitting between them. The CDR3 length is 14 residues. In DNA form, the CDR3 reads TGTGCCAGCACATGGGCAGACAAGAACACTGAAGCTTTCTTT. It is translated as CASTWADKNTEAFF. The full variable domain, completed using reference TRBV2 and TRBJ1-1, is EPEVTQTPSHQVTQMGQEVILRCVPISNHLYFYWYRQILGQKVEFLVSFYNNEISEKSEIFDDQFSVERPDGSNFTLKIRSTKLEDSAMYFCASTWADKNTEAFFGQGTRLTVV.

The chain recombines TRBV11-2 with TRBJ2-7, with 11 bases fitting TRBD2. Germline lookup yields CDR1 SGHAT and CDR2 FQNNGV. The CDR3 is 17 residues long. V lost 1 base to trimming and J lost 2 bases; unmatched junction nucleotides: 7. For the CDR3, the DNA is TGTGCCAGCAGCTTAGTAGATAGCGGGAGGGCCACCTACGAGCAGTACTTC. Encoded protein: CASSLVDSGRATYEQYF. The entire variable domain, with the rest obtained from reference TRBV11-2 and TRBJ2-7, is as follows: EAGVAQSPRYKIIEKRQSVAFWCNPISGHATLYWYQQILGQGPKLLIQFQNNGVVDDSQLPKDRFSAERLKGVDSTLKIQPAKLEDSAVYLCASSLVDSGRATYEQYFGPGTRLTVT.